The 11 T cell receptor beta chains in this list originate from one sample, sequenced in a study of blood T cells in healthy people across ages. A sample-barcoded 5' primer and a J-beta primer mix were used in a second PCR of roughly 6 to 11 cycles. From the 5' RACE reads, TCRdb called clonotypes with MiXCR, one entry per CDR3 protein. The table records about 1.4 million distinct CDR3 sequences, approximately 63% of them present only once. The sequenced sample consisted of blood. These receptors all stem from a man aged 18 to 29 in good health.

This chain connects TRBV20-1 to TRBJ2-5; D is ambiguous. Germline loops: CDR1 DFQATT, CDR2 SNEGSKA (reference sequence). This CDR3 region has 12 residues. Trimming left V 3 bases short and J 7 bases short, with 12 bases between. This chain's CDR3 is CSASQTSGTQYF. The CDR3 bases are TGCAGTGCTAGCCAGACTTCGGGGACCCAGTACTTC.

This chain uses TRBV29-1 with TRBJ2-2, with a weak D call TRBD2 (7 bases). Trimming removed 3 bases at V and 5 bases at J, with 19 bases between. The CDR3 sequence is 16 residues long. Germline-derived CDR1 and CDR2 are SQVTM and ANQGSEA. This CDR3 reads CSVERGGQIGTGELFF. The CDR3 region has the DNA TGCAGCGTTGAGCGCGGGGGCCAAATCGGGACCGGGGAGCTGTTTTTT.

This clonotype was seen only a few times. The chain combines TRBV7-2 with TRBJ2-1; TRBD1 or TRBD2 may be the D gene (6 bases each). In germline, CDR1 is SGHTA, CDR2 FQGNSA. The CDR3 consists of 15 residues. Trimming left V 1 base short and J 8 bases short, with 15 bases between. The CDR3 bases are TGTGCCAGCAGCTTAGATCGGGGGCCCCGGGATGAGCAGTTCTTC. Its translation is CASSLDRGPRDEQFF.

The rearrangement links TRBV12-3 or TRBV12-4 to TRBJ2-4; the D is unclear. The J call may not be correct, given that the DNA end is closer to TRBJ2-7. This CDR3 has 17 residues. The CDR3 here is CASSLVSWKQANYEQYF. DNA of the CDR3: TGTGCCAGCAGTTTGGTTAGCTGGAAGCAAGCGAACTACGAGCAGTACTTC.

The chain combines TRBV28 with TRBJ2-5, with D possibly called TRBD1 or TRBD2 (6 bases each). The J call may be wrong; the DNA end is better matched by TRBJ2-7. CDR1 is MDHEN and CDR2 is SYDVKM in the germline V gene. The CDR3 loop spans 13 amino acids. The CDR3 nucleotides read TGTGCCAGCAGTGCGGGACAAGGCCGCGAGCAGTACTTC. Protein sequence: CASSAGQGREQYF.

V is TRBV10-3 and J is TRBJ2-7; TRBD2 aligns across 8 bases. The J call may be in error: the DNA end matches TRBJ2-5 better. The CDR3 runs to 15 residues. Germline CDR1 is ENHRY and CDR2 is SYGVKD. The CDR3 spells CAISESGLAGETQYF. CDR3 coding DNA: TGTGCCATCAGTGAGTCCGGCCTAGCGGGAGAGACCCAGTACTTC.

This clonotype was counted between two and nine times. The chain uses TRBV7-9 and TRBJ2-7; TRBD1 is a possible D gene (5 bases). Trimming shortened V by 5 bases and J by 2 bases, and 10 bases separated the two germline ends. In germline, CDR1 is SEHNR, CDR2 FQNEAQ (reference sequence). The CDR3 spans 13 residues. The CDR3 protein is CASSHDSTYEQYF. The CDR3 region has the DNA TGTGCCAGCAGCCACGACAGCACCTACGAGCAGTACTTC.

The chain is built from TRBV7-2 and TRBJ1-2, with D possibly being TRBD1 (6 bases). V was trimmed by 5 bases and J by 4 bases, leaving 17 bases between them. This CDR3 spans 15 amino acids. Looked up from germline, CDR1 is SGHTA and CDR2 is FQGNSA. The DNA for the CDR3 is TGTGCCAGCAGCACGACGACAGGCGCCCTCTATGGCTACACCTTC. Protein sequence: CASSTTTGALYGYTF.

In its sample, this clonotype was seen a few times. The rearrangement joins TRBV6-5 to TRBJ2-3; 9 bases align to TRBD2. Trimming took 2 bases from V and 4 from J; bases not matched to a gene: 13. The germline gives CDR1 MNHEY, CDR2 SVGAGI. The CDR3 is 18 residues long. CDR3 region: CASSYGETGGGGADTQYF. The DNA for the CDR3 is TGTGCCAGCAGTTACGGCGAGACTGGCGGGGGGGGTGCAGATACGCAGTATTTT.

This clonotype was counted only a few times. CDR3 in DNA: TGTGCCAGCAGTTTAATGGTAGCACCCTACGAGCAGTACTTC. This translates into CASSLMVAPYEQYF. This chain uses TRBV27 with TRBJ2-7; D gene unclear. Germline CDR1 is MNHEY and CDR2 is SMNVEV (reference sequence). The CDR3 runs 14 residues. The V end was cut by 2 bases, the J end by 2 bases, with 10 bases between.

This rearrangement joins TRBV11-2 to TRBJ2-1, with D possibly called TRBD1 or TRBD2 (5 bases each). V was clipped by 5 bases and J by 7 bases, with 27 bases between them. Germline V gene sequence: CDR1 SGHAT, CDR2 FQNNGV. This CDR3 region has 18 residues. The CDR3 nucleotides read TGTGCCAGCAGCCCGGCAGTACAAGCCCCCGGGACCATTAATGAGCAGTTCTTC. This gives the protein CASSPAVQAPGTINEQFF.